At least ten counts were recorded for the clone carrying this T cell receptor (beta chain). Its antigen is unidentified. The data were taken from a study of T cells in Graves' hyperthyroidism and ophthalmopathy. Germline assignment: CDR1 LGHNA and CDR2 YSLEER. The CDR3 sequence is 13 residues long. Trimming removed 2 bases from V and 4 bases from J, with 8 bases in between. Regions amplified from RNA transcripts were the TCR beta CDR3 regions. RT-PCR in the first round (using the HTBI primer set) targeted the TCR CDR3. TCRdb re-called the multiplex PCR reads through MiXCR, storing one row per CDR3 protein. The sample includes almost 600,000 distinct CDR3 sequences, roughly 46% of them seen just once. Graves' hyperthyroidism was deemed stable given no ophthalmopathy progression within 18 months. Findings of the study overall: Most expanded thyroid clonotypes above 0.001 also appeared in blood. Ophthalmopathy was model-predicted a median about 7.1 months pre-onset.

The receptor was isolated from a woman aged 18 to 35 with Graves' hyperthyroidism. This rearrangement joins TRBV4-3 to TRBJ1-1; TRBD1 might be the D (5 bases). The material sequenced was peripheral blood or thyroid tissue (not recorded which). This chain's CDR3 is CASSQMGVTEAFF. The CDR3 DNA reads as TGCGCCAGCAGCCAAATGGGGGTCACTGAAGCTTTCTTT.